The rows below give T cell receptor beta chains drawn from one sample of a study of blood T cell repertoires in COVID-19. Some clones are missing from TCRdb's copy, which holds only in-frame ones; the method was immunoSEQ multiplex PCR. Among about 17,000 clones listed, just under 90% were seen once. The specimen sequenced was peripheral blood. These receptors were collected from a human donor in a cohort sampled during active COVID-19. CDR3s include the opening cysteine and the closing phenylalanine or tryptophan. Fields, in order: V gene, J gene, D gene, CDR3 protein. D genes are given only for firm matches.

TRBV28,TRBJ2-1,TRBD2,CASSSAGESYNEQFF
TRBV28,TRBJ2-1,TRBD2,CASTGGSNEQFF
TRBV5-1,TRBJ1-1,TRBD1,CASSLGNRGPGYTEAFF
TRBV5-1,TRBJ2-7,TRBD1,CASSSGDRGPTYEQYF
TRBV7-2,TRBJ2-7,TRBD2,CASSLAASGGYEQYF
TRBV29-1,TRBJ2-2,.,CSGGQTNTGELFF
TRBV18,TRBJ1-1,TRBD1,CASSLGTGNTEAFF
TRBV28,TRBJ2-3,TRBD2,CASSSSSGKRTDTQYF
TRBV15,TRBJ1-5,.,CATSRGDIYSNQPQHF
TRBV9,TRBJ2-6,TRBD1,CASTDRTGRSGANVLTF
TRBV6-5,TRBJ2-5,.,CASRTLRGTETQYF
TRBV12-3/TRBV12-4,TRBJ1-1,.,CASSLNRATEAFF
TRBV5-4,TRBJ2-5,TRBD2,CASSLALGGLAGGQETQYF
TRBV5-5,TRBJ2-7,TRBD2,CASSPRLAGSSYEQYF
TRBV7-5,TRBJ1-5,.,CVRSLRGSNQPQHF
TRBV18,TRBJ1-3,.,CASSPQGYGNTIYF
TRBV24-1,TRBJ1-2,TRBD1,CATSGGQGYGYTF
TRBV4-1,TRBJ1-1,TRBD1,CASSQVQGGYTEAFF
TRBV5-1,TRBJ1-1,TRBD1,CASSPGTGIRTEAFF
TRBV7-9,TRBJ2-1,.,CASSAEGAGTYNEQFF
TRBV7-9,TRBJ2-1,TRBD2,CASSLAAGDNEQFF
TRBV28,TRBJ2-7,TRBD2,CASSRLAAAYEQYF
TRBV27,TRBJ1-1,TRBD1,CASSGQGWTEAFF
TRBV11-2,TRBJ2-1,.,CASSSLRSLGSYNEQFF
TRBV28,TRBJ1-1,.,CATRGARTVRNTEAFF
TRBV5-1,TRBJ1-3,.,CASSLHTPGTGNTIYF
TRBV7-2,TRBJ1-5,TRBD1,CASGLDRGNQPQHF
TRBV30,TRBJ2-1,.,CAWSSTGLRGNEQFF
TRBV9,TRBJ1-3,.,CASSGRRGGLSGNTIYF
TRBV11-2,TRBJ2-1,.,CASSTTSGSYNEQFF
TRBV24-1,TRBJ2-3,TRBD2,CATSDVAGNQADTQYF
TRBV5-4,TRBJ1-3,.,CASSSGRSAGNTIYF
TRBV6-5,TRBJ1-6,.,CASSISYNSPLHF
TRBV7-9,TRBJ2-7,.,CASSFGLYEQYF
TRBV18,TRBJ2-2,TRBD1,CASSQLRDRGVGTTGELFF
TRBV30,TRBJ1-1,TRBD1,CAGYDRGYTEAFF
TRBV20-1,TRBJ2-7,TRBD2,CSASLTSGAYEQYF
TRBV7-9,TRBJ2-5,.,CASSLTGARETQYF
TRBV18,TRBJ1-2,TRBD1,CASSRQGLSYGYTF
TRBV9,TRBJ2-1,.,CASSAGLSSYNEQFF
TRBV7-9,TRBJ1-3,TRBD1,CASSSGQRYGNTIYF
TRBV7-9,TRBJ2-3,.,CASSLVSTDTQYF
TRBV18,TRBJ1-5,.,CASSPLGNNQPQHF
TRBV2,TRBJ2-1,.,CATGNEQFF